This T cell receptor (beta chain) was sequenced in a study of cytomegalovirus exposure and HLA in healthy donors. General study points: In vitro work confirmed that a few CMV-associated chains recognize CMV antigens.

Assay used: immunoSEQ multiplex PCR; TCRdb lists only in-frame clones, some missing. The repertoire holds about 56,000 clones, roughly 95% seen once, with less than 1.5% in the top ten. Germline V gene data show CDR1 as SGHDT and CDR2 as YYEEEE. CDR3 length: 11 residues. The V and J ends lost 3 bases and 2 bases respectively, with 3 bases between them. A note on this clone: Its antigen remains unidentified.

The sample consisted of PBMCs. The V call is TRBV5-6, the J call TRBJ2-7; D uncertain. The clonotype was recovered from a young woman in good health and CMV-seronegative. CDR3 in amino acids: CASSSTYEQYF. CDR3 coding DNA: TGTGCCAGCAGCTCTACCTACGAGCAGTACTTC. The entire variable domain, with the rest obtained from reference TRBV5-6 and TRBJ2-7, is as follows: DAGVTQSPTHLIKTRGQQVTLRCSPKSGHDTVSWYQQALGQGPQFIFQYYEEEERQRGNFPDRFSGHQFPNYSSELNVNALLLGDSALYLCASSSTYEQYFGPGTRLTVT.